This T cell receptor beta chain was sequenced in a study of blood T cell repertoires in COVID-19 (dated by TCRdb to 2018 to 2021). Describing the broader study: The collaborator samples originated in the United States, Italy and Spain and spanned the acute and convalescent phases of COVID-19. Subjects who had been exposed to COVID-19, were actively infected with it, or had recovered from it provided the deeply sampled blood TCRbeta repertoires that made up the dataset. The sample metadata nearly always contained a de-identified subject ID, COVID-19 status, age in years and sex. The repertoires were released in a freely available public database meant as a resource for research on the immune response to SARS-CoV-2. Samples were obtained from the ongoing ImmuneRACE study (first 160 participants) and from approximately 1,200 subjects provided by 6 global collaborators. HLA class I and class II types, where available, came from metadata supplied by the sample provider rather than from assay-based typing. The material from the prospective study consisted of cDNA or gDNA derived from T cells, B-cell-depleted T cells, or PBMCs.

The study at large found these results: The amount of clinical and demographic metadata varied by source and participant and was provided uncurated.

TCRbeta CDR3 regions were amplified from genomic DNA using the immunoSEQ Assay, a bias-controlled multiplex PCR. Under the source paper's analysis protocol: Within the assay, amplification of reference gene primers was used to estimate how many nucleated cells each sample contained. To quantify the absolute abundance of each unique TCRbeta CDR3 rearrangement, sequence reads were collapsed and filtered. For each sample, productive Simpson clonality was calculated as the square root of Simpson's diversity index across productive rearrangements. TCRdb carries this immuneACCESS record with in-frame sequences only. Its versions omit some clonotypes, under half of them owing to an unresolved V gene in the studies checked, with the rest unexplained. V and J calls and clone size come straight from that table; D and trimming were deduced from the DNA. Across this sample there are a few hundred thousand clones, with around four fifths seen only once. The top ten clonotypes cover 2.5% to 3.5% of the sample.

The collaborating institutions used their own protocols to collect whole blood in K2EDTA tubes. For TCRbeta analysis, collaborators shipped samples as frozen whole blood, isolated PBMCs, or DNA extracted from either of those sample types. Regarding this clone: The antigen this receptor binds is unknown. Base-call qualities are not available, and no considerably larger clone is one nucleotide away.

V was cut back by 2 bases and J by 6 bases, leaving a gap of 14 bases between them. CDR3 length: 14 amino acids, cysteine to phenylalanine. Solely the CDR3 DNA is kept, with 42 bases framed from the first base. Reading the germline V gene (reference sequence) gives CDR1 MNHNY and CDR2 SVGAGI. The chain uses TRBV6-6 and TRBJ2-7; possibly the D gene is TRBD2, per 5 matching bases. The source material was peripheral blood. This TCR derives from a man aged 45 to 65 with active or convalescent COVID-19. The DNA reads as follows: TGTGCCAGCAGTTACACAAGAACAACTAGCGAGCAGTACTTC. It is translated as CASSYTRTTSEQYF.